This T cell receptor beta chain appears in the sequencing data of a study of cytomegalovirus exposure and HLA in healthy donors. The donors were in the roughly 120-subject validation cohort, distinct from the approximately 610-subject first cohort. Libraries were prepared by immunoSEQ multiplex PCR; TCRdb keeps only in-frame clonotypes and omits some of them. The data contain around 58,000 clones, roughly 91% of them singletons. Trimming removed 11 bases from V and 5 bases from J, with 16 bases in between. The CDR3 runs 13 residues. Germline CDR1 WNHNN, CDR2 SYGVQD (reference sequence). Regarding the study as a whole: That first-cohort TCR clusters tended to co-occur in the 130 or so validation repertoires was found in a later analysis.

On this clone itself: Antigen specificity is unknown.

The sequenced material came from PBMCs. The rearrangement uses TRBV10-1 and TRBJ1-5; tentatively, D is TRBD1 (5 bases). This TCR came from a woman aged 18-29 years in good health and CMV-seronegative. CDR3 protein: CARGLPRDQPQHF. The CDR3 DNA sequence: TGCGCCCGGGGACTCCCAAGGGATCAGCCCCAGCATTTT.